Listed below are T cell receptor beta chains from one sample, sequenced in a study of control samples from healthy donors and cancer patients. Assay: immunoSEQ multiplex PCR; the TCRdb copy retains only in-frame clones and omits some. The table lists about 190,000 clones. Source material: blood. All receptors come from a woman aged 30 to 39 in good health. Both conserved end residues are part of each CDR3. A D gene is named only where the DNA matches it firmly.

TRBV4-1	TRBJ1-3	-	18	TGCGCCAGCAGCCAAGCGGGGTCTAGACAGTTCTCTGGAAACACCATATATTTT	CASSQAGSRQFSGNTIYF
TRBV10-1	TRBJ1-1	-	14	TGCGCCAGCAGTGAGTCGTTCGGAAACACTGAAGCTTTCTTT	CASSESFGNTEAFF
TRBV7-6	TRBJ2-6	-	16	TGTGCCAGCAGCTTGCTCGGGGGGCGTGGGGCCAACGTCCTGACTTTC	CASSLLGGRGANVLTF
TRBV29-1	TRBJ2-5	-	10	TGCAGCGTCCTCGAAGAGACCCAGTACTTC	CSVLEETQYF
TRBV6-2/TRBV6-3	TRBJ1-1	-	13	TGTGCCAGCAGTTTGTTCGGGGGGGGTGAAGCTTTCTTT	CASSLFGGGEAFF
TRBV7-9	TRBJ1-2	-	17	TGTGCCAGCAGCCCTAGGGACCTCCGACAGGAAAGGCATGGCTACACCTTC	CASSPRDLRQERHGYTF
TRBV7-8	TRBJ1-3	TRBD1	16	TGTGCCAGCAGCTCCGGGACAGGGGCCTCTGGAAACACCATATATTTT	CASSSGTGASGNTIYF
TRBV4-2	TRBJ2-7	-	11	TGTGCCAGCAGCCATGCCTACGAGCAGTACTTC	CASSHAYEQYF
TRBV5-6	TRBJ1-3	-	14	TGTGCCAGCAGCTTGGGGGAAACTGGAAACACCATATATTTT	CASSLGETGNTIYF
TRBV5-1	TRBJ2-3	-	15	TGCGCCAGCAGCTCCTCCGGGGTGAGCACAGATACGCAGTATTTT	CASSSSGVSTDTQYF
TRBV6-2/TRBV6-3	TRBJ2-2	-	16	TGTGCCAGCAGTCCCGGGCCGCCCAGGACGGCCGGGGAGCTGTTTTTT	CASSPGPPRTAGELFF
TRBV21-1	TRBJ1-5	-	15	TGTGCCAGCAGCAAAGGGGGACAGGGGTATCAGCCCCAGCATTTT	CASSKGGQGYQPQHF
TRBV4-1	TRBJ1-2	TRBD1	15	TGCGCCAGCAGCCAAGCCGACGGACAGGTAAATGGCTACACCTTC	CASSQADGQVNGYTF
TRBV18	TRBJ1-5	-	14	TGTGCCAGCTCAGAGCAGGGGCTCCATCAGCCCCAGCATTTT	CASSEQGLHQPQHF
TRBV7-2	TRBJ1-1	-	14	TGTGCCAGCAGCTTACAGTCCTTGAACACTGAAGCTTTCTTT	CASSLQSLNTEAFF
TRBV13	TRBJ2-2	-	14	TGTGCCAGCAGCCTCTACAGTAACACCGGGGAGCTGTTTTTT	CASSLYSNTGELFF
TRBV15	TRBJ2-5	TRBD2	16	TGTGCCACCAGCAGAGTAGGTAGCGGGGGAGAGGAGACCCAGTACTTC	CATSRVGSGGEETQYF
TRBV5-1	TRBJ1-6	-	15	TGCGCCAGCAGCTTGGCGGGACAAAAAAATTCACCCCTCCACTTT	CASSLAGQKNSPLHF
TRBV11-2	TRBJ2-3	-	14	TGTGCCAGCAGCTCCCCAGGGGTCGTCGATACGCAGTATTTT	CASSSPGVVDTQYF
TRBV2	TRBJ1-4	-	14	TGTGCCAGCAGTGGGGACGTAACTAATGAAAAACTGTTTTTT	CASSGDVTNEKLFF
TRBV25-1	TRBJ1-1	-	14	TGTGCCAGCAGTGACAGAACCAGGGACACTGAAGCTTTCTTT	CASSDRTRDTEAFF
TRBV12-3/TRBV12-4	TRBJ1-2	-	12	TGTGCCAGCAGACTTGGGATCTATGGCTACACCTTC	CASRLGIYGYTF
TRBV4-1	TRBJ1-5	TRBD1	13	TGCGCCAGCAGCTACCGCCAAGACAGGGCCCAGCATTTT	CASSYRQDRAQHF
TRBV27	TRBJ2-2	-	14	TGTGCCAGCAGTCCGCGACCGGAGACCGGGGAGCTGTTTTTT	CASSPRPETGELFF
TRBV4-2	TRBJ2-1	TRBD2	16	TGTGCCAGCAGCCGTACGGCGGGGGGAGTTCTCAATGAGCAGTTCTTC	CASSRTAGGVLNEQFF
TRBV5-1	TRBJ2-7	TRBD1	13	TGCGCCAGCAGCTGGGGACAGGGTTACGAGCAGTACTTC	CASSWGQGYEQYF
TRBV5-1	TRBJ1-1	TRBD1	15	TGCGCCAGCTACAATCCGGGACAGGGGAGTACTGAAGCTTTCTTT	CASYNPGQGSTEAFF
TRBV18	TRBJ2-7	-	17	TGTGCCAGCTCACTCAACAAGCCGGGACAAGGAACCTCCGAGCAGTACTTC	CASSLNKPGQGTSEQYF
TRBV4-1	TRBJ1-1	-	14	TGCGCCAGCAGCCAGCCCGGAGGACCCGGACGGGCTTTCTTT	CASSQPGGPGRAFF
TRBV6-5	TRBJ1-6	TRBD1	15	TGTGCCAGCAGTTACGGCGGGACAGCATATTCACCCCTCCACTTT	CASSYGGTAYSPLHF
TRBV19	TRBJ1-2	TRBD1	14	TGTGCCAGTAGTGTGACAGGGGTGAACTATGGCTACACCTTC	CASSVTGVNYGYTF
TRBV6-2/TRBV6-3	TRBJ1-6	-	13	TGTGCCAGCAGTTACTCAGGGAAATCACCCCTCCACTTT	CASSYSGKSPLHF
TRBV7-2	TRBJ2-7	-	14	TGTGCCAGCAGCTTAGCGGCGTTGCGATCCGAGCAGTACTTC	CASSLAALRSEQYF
TRBV25-1	TRBJ2-3	TRBD2	16	TGTGCCAGCTCATTTTATAGCGGGGGGGGCGCAGATACGCAGTATTTT	CASSFYSGGGADTQYF
TRBV11-2	TRBJ2-7	TRBD2	13	TGTGCCAGCAGCCAGGGACTAGACTACGAGCAGTACTTC	CASSQGLDYEQYF
TRBV6-5	TRBJ1-2	-	15	TGTGCCAGCAGTTACCTCCGGTCGAGGACAGACGGCTACACCTTC	CASSYLRSRTDGYTF
TRBV28	TRBJ2-7	-	14	TGTGCCAGCAGTTCCACACCTAGAACGGGAGAGCAGTACTTC	CASSSTPRTGEQYF
TRBV7-3	TRBJ1-4	-	15	TGTGCCAGCAGCTTACGACCGGGACCCAATGAAAAACTGTTTTTT	CASSLRPGPNEKLFF
TRBV13	TRBJ2-1	-	14	TGTGCCAGCAGCTCAGACCGTTCTTACAATGAGCAGTTCTTC	CASSSDRSYNEQFF
TRBV18	TRBJ1-2	-	18	TGTGCCAGCTCACCACCTTCTTTACCCGGTGTGGGGGCCTATGGCTACACCTTC	CASSPPSLPGVGAYGYTF
TRBV6-5	TRBJ2-7	-	15	TGTGCCAGCAGCCCCGGACAGTCGATTTCCTACGAGCAGTACTTC	CASSPGQSISYEQYF
TRBV28	TRBJ1-1	-	13	TGTGCCAGCAGTTTAGCAGGAGGTACTGAAGCTTTCTTT	CASSLAGGTEAFF
TRBV7-9	TRBJ2-1	TRBD2	17	TGTGCCAGCAGCCGTTTAGCGGGGGCTAGCTCCTACAATGAGCAGTTCTTC	CASSRLAGASSYNEQFF
TRBV5-1	TRBJ1-3	TRBD1	16	TGCGCCAGCAGCTTGGGGACAGGGGGCGATGGAAACACCATATATTTT	CASSLGTGGDGNTIYF
TRBV12-2	TRBJ1-2	-	16	TGTGCAAGTCGCTTAGGGCCCAGGGAGACTACCTATGGCTACACCTTC	CASRLGPRETTYGYTF
TRBV2	TRBJ1-2	-	12	TGTGCCAGCAGTCCAGGGACGCGCGGCTACACCTTC	CASSPGTRGYTF
TRBV7-2	TRBJ1-3	-	15	TGTGCCAGCAGCAAGACGACAGGACAAGGAAACACCATATATTTT	CASSKTTGQGNTIYF
TRBV5-1	TRBJ2-3	TRBD2	17	TGCGCCAGCAGCTTGGGGCCAGCGGGGGGAGGCACAGATACGCAGTATTTT	CASSLGPAGGGTDTQYF
TRBV30	TRBJ2-7	-	13	TGTGCCTGGACCCCGGACGGGCCCTACGAGCAGTACTTC	CAWTPDGPYEQYF
TRBV19	TRBJ2-7	-	10	TGTGCCGGAACAGTCTACGAGCAGTACTTC	CAGTVYEQYF
TRBV19	TRBJ2-7	TRBD1	15	TGTGCCAGTAGTATAAGGGGGCCGGATTGGGGCGAGCAGTACTTC	CASSIRGPDWGEQYF